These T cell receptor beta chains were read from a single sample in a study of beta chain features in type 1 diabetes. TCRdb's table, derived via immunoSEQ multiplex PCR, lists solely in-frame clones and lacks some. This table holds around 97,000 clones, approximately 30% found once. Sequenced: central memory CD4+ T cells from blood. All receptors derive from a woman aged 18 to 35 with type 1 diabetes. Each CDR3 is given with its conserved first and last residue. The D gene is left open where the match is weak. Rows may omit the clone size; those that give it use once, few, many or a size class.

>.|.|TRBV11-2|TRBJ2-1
CASSSPSATYNEQFF
TGTGCCAGCAGCTCCCCTAGCGCAACCTACAATGAGCAGTTCTTC
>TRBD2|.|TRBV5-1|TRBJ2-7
CASSFGGRAYEQYF
TGCGCCAGCAGCTTCGGCGGGAGGGCCTACGAGCAGTACTTC
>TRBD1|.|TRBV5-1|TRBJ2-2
CASRSTGLTGELFF
TGCGCCAGCAGATCGACAGGGCTCACCGGGGAGCTGTTTTTT
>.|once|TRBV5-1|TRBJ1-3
CASSLTGTSGNTIYF
TGCGCCAGCAGCTTGACAGGCACCTCTGGAAACACCATATATTTT
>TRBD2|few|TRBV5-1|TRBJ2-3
CASSLRLAGGLHTDTQYF
TGCGCCAGCAGCTTGCGTCTAGCGGGAGGGCTCCACACAGATACGCAGTATTTT
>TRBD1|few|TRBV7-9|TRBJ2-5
CASSNWDSQETQYF
TGTGCCAGCAGCAATTGGGACAGTCAAGAGACCCAGTACTTC
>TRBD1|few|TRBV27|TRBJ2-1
CAIHCPDRGPGSYNEQFF
TGTGCCATCCATTGTCCGGACAGGGGGCCCGGTTCCTACAATGAGCAGTTCTTC
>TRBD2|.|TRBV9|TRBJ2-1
CASSVGFGRASGWESEQFF
TGTGCCAGCAGCGTAGGTTTCGGGAGGGCTAGCGGGTGGGAGAGTGAGCAGTTCTTC
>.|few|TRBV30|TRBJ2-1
CAWSKVREQFF
TGTGCCTGGAGTAAGGTGAGGGAGCAGTTCTTC
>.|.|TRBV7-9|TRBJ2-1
CASSLFPHNLNEQFF
TGTGCCAGCAGCTTATTTCCTCACAACCTTAATGAGCAGTTCTTC
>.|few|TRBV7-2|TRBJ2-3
CASRESGGTDTQYF
TGTGCCAGCAGGGAGAGCGGAGGCACAGATACGCAGTATTTT
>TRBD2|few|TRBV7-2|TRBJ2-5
CASSYQAGGGETQYF
TGTGCCAGCAGCTACCAAGCGGGAGGAGGGGAGACCCAGTACTTC
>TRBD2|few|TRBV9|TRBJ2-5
CASSVVAGGGRQETQYF
TGTGCCAGCAGCGTTGTAGCGGGAGGTGGGAGGCAAGAGACCCAGTACTTC
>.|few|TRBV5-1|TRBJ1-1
CASSLDRGDEAFF
TGCGCCAGCAGCTTGGATCGGGGGGATGAAGCTTTCTTT
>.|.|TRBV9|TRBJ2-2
CASSVEGELFF
TGTGCCAGCAGCGTCGAGGGAGAGCTGTTTTTT
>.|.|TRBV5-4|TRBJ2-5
CASKSGGLAETQYF
TGTGCCAGCAAAAGTGGGGGGTTGGCTGAGACCCAGTACTTC
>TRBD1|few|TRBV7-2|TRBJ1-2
CASSFGTATYGYTF
TGTGCCAGCAGCTTTGGGACAGCTACCTATGGCTACACCTTC
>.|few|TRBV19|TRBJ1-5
CASSDRINQPQHF
TGTGCCAGTAGTGACAGGATCAATCAGCCCCAGCATTTT
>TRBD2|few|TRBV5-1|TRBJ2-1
CASSLAPGGLAGGDEQFF
TGCGCCAGCAGCTTGGCCCCCGGAGGACTAGCGGGAGGGGATGAGCAGTTCTTC
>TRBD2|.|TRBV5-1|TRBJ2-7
CASSPLLAGVVHEQYF
TGCGCCAGCAGCCCGCTTCTAGCGGGCGTGGTCCACGAGCAGTACTTC
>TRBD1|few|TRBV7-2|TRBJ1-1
CASGLTGGLNTEAFF
TGTGCCAGCGGATTAACAGGGGGCCTGAACACTGAAGCTTTCTTT
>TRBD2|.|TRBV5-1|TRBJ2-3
CASSSTSGYADTQYF
TGCGCCAGCAGCTCAACTAGCGGGTATGCAGATACGCAGTATTTT
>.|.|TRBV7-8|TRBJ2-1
CASSLIQAGTEQFF
TGTGCCAGCAGCTTAATTCAAGCCGGGACTGAACAGTTCTTC
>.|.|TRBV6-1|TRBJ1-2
CASSKSFWTEGGYTF
TGTGCCAGCAGTAAATCCTTTTGGACAGAAGGTGGCTACACCTTC
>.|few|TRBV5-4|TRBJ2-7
CASSQESSRLSLGQYF
TGTGCCAGCAGCCAAGAGTCGTCGCGGCTATCGCTTGGGCAGTACTTC
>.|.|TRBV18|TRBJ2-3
CASSPTIDTQYF
TGTGCCAGCTCACCCACAATAGATACGCAGTATTTT
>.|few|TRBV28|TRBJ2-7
CASSLAGAGYEQYF
TGTGCCAGCAGTTTAGCAGGGGCGGGCTACGAGCAGTACTTC
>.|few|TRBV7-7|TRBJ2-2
CATSAGTGELFF
TGTGCCACCAGCGCGGGGACCGGGGAGCTGTTTTTT